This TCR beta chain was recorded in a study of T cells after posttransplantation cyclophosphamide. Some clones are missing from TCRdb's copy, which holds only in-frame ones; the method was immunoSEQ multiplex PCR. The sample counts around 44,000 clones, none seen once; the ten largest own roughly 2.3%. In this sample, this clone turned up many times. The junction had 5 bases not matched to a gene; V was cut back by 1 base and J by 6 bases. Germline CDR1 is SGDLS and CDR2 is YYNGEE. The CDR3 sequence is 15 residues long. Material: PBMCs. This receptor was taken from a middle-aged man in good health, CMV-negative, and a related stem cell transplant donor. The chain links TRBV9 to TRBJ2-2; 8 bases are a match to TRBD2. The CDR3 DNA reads TGTGCCAGCAGCGTAAGTAGCGGGACCGCCGGGGAGCTGTTTTTT. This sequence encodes CASSVSSGTAGELFF.